These 21 T cell receptor beta chains were all obtained from the same sample, sequenced in a study of T cell changes during pregnancy in multiple sclerosis. Clones were read by immunoSEQ multiplex PCR, and TCRdb kept only the in-frame ones, dropping some. Among roughly 41,000 clones listed, approximately 91% were seen once. The specimen comprised CD8+ T cells from peripheral blood mononuclear cells, sampled in the third trimester of pregnancy. These receptors originate from a female donor with multiple sclerosis, enrolled in a pregnancy study.

The V and J genes are TRBV4-1 and TRBJ1-1; tentatively, D is TRBD1 (5 bases). CDR1 and CDR2 (germline): MGHRA, YSYEKL. The germline V and J ends were trimmed by 3 bases and 4 bases, with 15 bases remaining between them. The CDR3 has 15 residues. CDR3 nucleotides: TGCGCCAGCAGCCAGATAGGGGATCAGGGCACTGAAGCTTTCTTT. Its protein product is CASSQIGDQGTEAFF.

V gene TRBV11-3 combines with J gene TRBJ2-5; D is ambiguous. The germline V gene encodes CDR1 SGHNT and CDR2 YENEEA. V lost 6 bases and J 1 base, leaving 9 bases between the germline ends. The CDR3 length is 13 residues. Here the CDR3 reads CASRSSAQETQYF. The CDR3 DNA reads TGTGCCAGCAGATCGAGTGCCCAAGAGACCCAGTACTTC.

This chain uses TRBV2 with TRBJ1-4, with D possibly being TRBD1 (5 bases). In germline, CDR1 is SNHLY, CDR2 FYNNEI. V lost 4 bases and J 0 bases, leaving 9 bases between the germline ends. This CDR3 spans 15 amino acids. CDR3 loop: CASSGVTATNEKLFF. The CDR3 nucleotides are TGTGCCAGCAGTGGTGTGACAGCAACTAATGAAAAACTGTTTTTT.

V usage is TRBV7-9 and J usage is TRBJ1-1; 7 bases are shared with TRBD1. CDR1 SEHNR and CDR2 FQNEAQ come from the germline V gene (reference sequence). This CDR3 is built from 13 residues. V trimming: 5 bases; J trimming: 3 bases; junction bases outside the gene matches: 3. The CDR3 is CASSRTGDTEAFF. The CDR3 coding sequence is TGTGCCAGCAGCCGTACAGGGGACACTGAAGCTTTCTTT.

This clone was found once. The J gene is TRBJ2-3, the V gene TRBV12-5; 9 bases match TRBD2. CDR1 LGHNT and CDR2 FRNRAP come from the germline V gene. The CDR3 covers 15 residues. With 4 bases clipped from V and 3 bases from J, the junction kept 5 bases outside the gene matches. The CDR3 nucleotides read TGTGCTAGTGGTTACGGGACTAGCCTAACAGATACGCAGTATTTT. Its protein product is CASGYGTSLTDTQYF.

The rearrangement joins TRBV9 to TRBJ2-7; TRBD2 matches 7 bases. This CDR3 spans 15 amino acids. The junction had 8 bases not matched to a gene; V was cut back by 4 bases and J by 1 base. The germline gives CDR1 SGDLS, CDR2 YYNGEE. DNA of the CDR3: TGTGCCAGCAGCCCAGAGAGCGGGACGTCCTACGAGCAGTACTTC. This sequence encodes CASSPESGTSYEQYF. The whole variable domain, remainder taken from reference TRBV9 and TRBJ2-7, is DSGVTQTPKHLITATGQRVTLRCSPRSGDLSVYWYQQSLDQGLQFLIQYYNGEERAKGNILERFSAQQFPDLHSELNLSSLELGDSALYFCASSPESGTSYEQYFGPGTRLTVT.

The genes are TRBV15 and TRBJ2-1, with 9 nucleotides matching TRBD2. V was clipped by 1 base and J by 5 bases; unmatched bases: 6. This CDR3 contains 16 residues. Germline values: CDR1 LNHNV, CDR2 YYDKDF (reference sequence). The CDR3 nucleotides read TGTGCCACCAGCAGAGGGGTAGCGGGGGACCACAATGAGCAGTTCTTC. Translating it yields CATSRGVAGDHNEQFF.

The chain recombines TRBV4-3 with TRBJ2-7; TRBD2 agrees at 9 bases. V shed 4 bases and J 1 base; nucleotides not matched to a gene: 2. The germline V gene encodes CDR1 LGHNA and CDR2 YSLEER. The CDR3 consists of 14 residues. This CDR3 reads CASSRTSDSYEQYF. The DNA of the CDR3 is TGCGCCAGCAGCCGGACTAGCGATTCCTACGAGCAGTACTTC.

This clone was recorded once. This chain uses TRBV6-6 with TRBJ2-7; D may be TRBD2 (5 bases). From germline, CDR1 is MNHNY and CDR2 SVGAGI (reference sequence). V was shortened by 2 bases and J by 0 bases, with 11 bases between the two germline ends. The CDR3 has 15 residues. For the CDR3, the DNA is TGTGCCAGCAGTTACGGAGGTGTGGTCTCCTACGAGCAGTACTTC. This translates into CASSYGGVVSYEQYF.

This chain joins TRBV27 and TRBJ2-5; 14 nucleotides align to TRBD2. Unmatched junction bases numbered 7, after V lost 5 bases and J lost 5 bases. Germline CDR1 reads MNHEY; CDR2 reads SMNVEV (reference sequence). This CDR3 contains 16 residues. CDR3 in amino acids: CASSLTGLAGDETQYF. The CDR3 DNA is TGTGCCAGCAGTCTCACGGGACTAGCGGGAGACGAGACCCAGTACTTC.

This clone was seen only once. The same CDR3 also results from other DNA sequences found in this sample. This chain links TRBV11-1 with TRBJ1-5; D is undetermined. Germline CDR1 is SGHAT and CDR2 is FQDESV (reference sequence). The CDR3 runs to 13 residues. Deletions cut 4 bases from V and 0 bases from J, with 4 bases between. The CDR3 DNA reads as TGTGCCAGCAGCTACAATAGCAATCAGCCCCAGCATTTT. This encodes CASSYNSNQPQHF.

Only one count was recorded for this clone. V usage is TRBV4-2 and J usage is TRBJ2-2, with TRBD2 as a possible D gene (6 bases). This CDR3 comprises 13 residues. CDR1 and CDR2 from the germline V gene are LGHNA and YNFKEQ. The V end was cut by 11 bases, the J end by 1 base, with 11 bases between. The CDR3 is CASGSGNTGELFF. The CDR3 nucleotides are TGTGCCTCCGGGAGTGGGAACACCGGGGAGCTGTTTTTT.

The V gene is TRBV4-2, the J gene TRBJ2-1; 10 bases agree with TRBD2. CDR1 and CDR2 (germline): LGHNA, YNFKEQ. V dropped 1 base and J dropped 7; count of bases not matched to a gene: 7. The length of the CDR3 is 16 residues. The CDR3 sequence: CASSQALAGVENEQFF. CDR3 DNA: TGTGCCAGCAGCCAAGCCCTAGCGGGAGTTGAGAATGAGCAGTTCTTC.

This clone was detected only once. This chain connects TRBV5-6 to TRBJ2-1; D ambiguous. Germline V CDR1 and CDR2: SGHDT, YYEEEE. Trimming took off 2 bases at V and 15 bases at J, with 12 bases between the two ends. The CDR3 is 11 residues long. The CDR3 region is CASSFQSIWFF. DNA of the CDR3: TGTGCCAGCAGCTTTCAGTCAATTTGGTTCTTC.

This clone occurred once. This sequence joins TRBV15 and TRBJ1-2, with D possibly matching TRBD1 (6 bases). The germline V gene encodes CDR1 LNHNV and CDR2 YYDKDF (reference sequence). V lost 5 bases, J lost 4 bases, and 14 bases lay in between. The CDR3 spans 14 residues. CDR3 sequence (DNA): TGTGCCACCAGCGATCGGGACACGACCTATGGCTACACCTTC. Its translation: CATSDRDTTYGYTF.

This chain joins TRBV28 and TRBJ2-7; 7 positions agree with TRBD1. Germline V gene data show CDR1 as MDHEN and CDR2 as SYDVKM. This CDR3 spans 14 amino acids. J lost 3 bases, V lost 5 bases, and 7 bases had no gene match. The CDR3 is CASSPTGTDYEQYF. Written as DNA, the CDR3 is TGTGCCAGCAGTCCGACCGGGACAGACTACGAGCAGTACTTC.

The chain links TRBV5-5 to TRBJ2-2; the D is unclear. In germline, CDR1 is SGHKS, CDR2 YYEKEE (reference sequence). This CDR3 region has 11 residues. The V and J ends lost 6 bases and 11 bases respectively, with 11 bases between them. The CDR3 loop reads CASTLERELFF. CDR3 nucleotides: TGTGCCAGCACCCTCGAGCGAGAGCTGTTTTTT.

The J gene is TRBJ1-1, the V gene TRBV30, with unresolved D. Trimming removed 5 bases from V and 5 bases from J, with 6 bases in between. This CDR3 comprises 10 residues. Germline V gene sequence: CDR1 GTSNPN, CDR2 SVGIG (reference sequence). The CDR3 is CAWGATEAFF. CDR3 sequence (DNA): TGTGCCTGGGGTGCGACTGAAGCTTTCTTT.

This clone was detected a few times. This rearrangement joins TRBV6-4 to TRBJ2-6; the match to TRBD2 covers 8 bases. V shed 4 bases, J shed 0 bases, and the junction held 2 bases outside the gene matches. The CDR3 contains 16 residues. CDR1 is MRHNA, CDR2 SNTAGT, per germline. Written as DNA, the CDR3 is TGTGCCAGCAGTGCGGGGGGGAGCTCTGGGGCCAACGTCCTGACTTTC. This sequence encodes CASSAGGSSGANVLTF.

The V call is TRBV19, the J call TRBJ2-2, with TRBD2 identical over 12 bases. In germline, CDR1 is LNHDA, CDR2 SQIVND (reference sequence). The CDR3 extends over 17 amino acids. V was clipped by 5 bases and J by 3 bases; unmatched bases: 7. The CDR3 sequence: CASSLRRLAGDTGELFF. The CDR3 DNA is TGTGCCAGTAGTCTGCGTCGACTAGCGGGGGACACCGGGGAGCTGTTTTTT.

This clone came up once. The chain uses TRBV5-4 and TRBJ1-1; D may be TRBD1 (6 bases). CDR1 and CDR2 (germline): SGHNT, YYREEE (reference sequence). The V gene lost 4 bases and the J gene lost 6 bases, with 13 bases spanning the gap. This CDR3 has 13 residues. The CDR3 protein is CASSRLQGSEAFF. In DNA form, the CDR3 reads TGTGCCAGCAGCCGACTACAGGGCTCTGAAGCTTTCTTT.